These T cell receptor beta chains were read from a single sample in a study of cytomegalovirus exposure and HLA in healthy donors. Method: immunoSEQ multiplex PCR; TCRdb's copy keeps in-frame clones and lacks some. The sample carries under 250,000 clones, 76% recorded once. Sequenced: PBMCs. The receptor set was obtained from a man between 18 and 29 years old in good health and CMV-seronegative. CDR3s include the opening cysteine and the closing phenylalanine or tryptophan. The D gene is left open where the match is weak. Clone size, where shown, is once, few, many, or a class for clones that have expanded.

v_call	clone_size	j_call	d_call	cdr3_aa	cdr3_nt
TRBV9	-	TRBJ2-1	-	CASSVDSGSYNEQFF	TGTGCCAGCAGCGTGGATAGCGGCTCCTACAATGAGCAGTTCTTC
TRBV12-5	-	TRBJ2-1	-	CASGLVRGWDEQFF	TGTGCTAGTGGTTTGGTACGAGGCTGGGATGAGCAGTTCTTC
TRBV10-3	-	TRBJ2-3	TRBD1	CAIRRTGGVTDTQYF	TGTGCCATCAGGAGGACAGGGGGCGTTACAGATACGCAGTATTTT
TRBV5-1	-	TRBJ1-1	-	CASSLNPGHTEAFF	TGCGCCAGCAGCTTGAATCCAGGGCACACTGAAGCTTTCTTT
TRBV27	-	TRBJ2-7	-	CASSPLDSYEQYF	TGTGCCAGCAGTCCCTTGGACAGCTACGAGCAGTACTTC
TRBV28	-	TRBJ2-7	-	CASQSTSQGSYEQYF	TGTGCCAGCCAGTCGACAAGCCAAGGCAGCTACGAGCAGTACTTC
TRBV5-1	-	TRBJ2-7	TRBD1	CASSWDRGGSSYEQYF	TGCGCCAGCAGCTGGGACAGGGGAGGGTCTTCCTACGAGCAGTACTTC
TRBV2	-	TRBJ2-2	TRBD1	CASSEIRQGLTGELFF	TGTGCCAGCAGTGAGATAAGACAGGGGCTCACCGGGGAGCTGTTTTTT
TRBV28	-	TRBJ1-1	TRBD1	CASSHRGQAEAFF	TGTGCCAGCAGTCACAGGGGGCAGGCTGAAGCTTTCTTT
TRBV7-6	few	TRBJ2-7	TRBD2	CASSVGLAGSEQYF	TGTGCCAGCAGCGTGGGACTAGCGGGTTCAGAGCAGTACTTC
TRBV6-5	-	TRBJ1-3	-	CASSPTDFSGNTIYF	TGTGCCAGCAGTCCGACTGACTTCTCTGGAAACACCATATATTTT
TRBV6-5	few	TRBJ2-3	-	CASSYGGGATDTQYF	TGTGCCAGCAGTTACGGAGGGGGCGCAACAGATACGCAGTATTTT
TRBV19	-	TRBJ2-5	TRBD1	CASSAGTGLRETQYF	TGTGCCAGTAGTGCCGGGACAGGGTTACGAGAGACCCAGTACTTC
TRBV12-2	few	TRBJ2-7	-	CASRLAGTSGSYEQYF	TGTGCAAGTCGCTTAGCGGGGACTAGCGGGAGCTACGAGCAGTACTTC
TRBV9	-	TRBJ2-1	TRBD2	CASSVGPPGLEEQFF	TGTGCCAGCAGCGTAGGACCCCCGGGACTAGAAGAGCAGTTCTTC
TRBV6-5	-	TRBJ1-4	TRBD1	CASSYTRQGEKLFF	TGTGCCAGCAGTTACACACGACAGGGCGAAAAACTGTTTTTT
TRBV7-9	-	TRBJ2-7	TRBD2	CASSPPPVGGISYEQYF	TGTGCCAGCAGCCCGCCCCCCGTGGGAGGGATCTCCTACGAGCAGTACTTC
TRBV11-2	-	TRBJ2-2	TRBD2	CASSLRLAGGPGELFF	TGTGCCAGCAGCTTAAGGCTAGCGGGAGGACCAGGGGAGCTGTTTTTT
TRBV10-3	-	TRBJ2-7	-	CAVSRAGFDEQYF	TGTGCCGTTTCGAGGGCAGGCTTCGACGAGCAGTACTTC
TRBV4-1	-	TRBJ2-1	TRBD2	CASSQDKGGSSYNEQFF	TGCGCCAGCAGCCAAGACAAAGGCGGGAGCTCCTACAATGAGCAGTTCTTC
TRBV10-3	once	TRBJ1-4	-	CAISPVAPGRSEKLFF	TGTGCCATCAGTCCTGTCGCCCCCGGTAGGAGTGAAAAACTGTTTTTT
TRBV30	-	TRBJ2-7	TRBD1	CACATGWDEQYF	TGTGCCTGCGCGACAGGGTGGGACGAGCAGTACTTC
TRBV7-9	-	TRBJ2-1	-	CASSLDFRGEQFF	TGTGCCAGCAGCTTAGATTTCCGAGGTGAGCAGTTCTTC
TRBV5-6	-	TRBJ2-3	-	CASSLQGRTDTQYF	TGTGCCAGCAGCCTCCAGGGGCGCACAGATACGCAGTATTTT
TRBV2	-	TRBJ1-1	-	CASSEEGLRTEAFF	TGTGCCAGCAGTGAAGAGGGACTGAGGACTGAAGCTTTCTTT
TRBV28	-	TRBJ2-2	TRBD2	CASILAGGNTGELFF	TGTGCCAGCATCCTAGCGGGAGGGAACACCGGGGAGCTGTTTTTT
TRBV6-1	-	TRBJ2-1	TRBD2	CASSEDGAGGYNEQFF	TGTGCCAGCAGTGAAGATGGAGCGGGAGGGTACAATGAGCAGTTCTTC
TRBV4-2	-	TRBJ2-1	-	CASSQEIAAYNEQFF	TGTGCCAGCAGCCAAGAGATAGCGGCGTACAATGAGCAGTTCTTC
TRBV7-9	-	TRBJ1-1	-	CASSSPTKATEAFF	TGTGCCAGCAGTTCACCGACAAAAGCTACTGAAGCTTTCTTT
TRBV5-1	-	TRBJ2-1	TRBD2	CASSLGTSGRNEQFF	TGCGCCAGCAGCCTAGGGACTAGCGGGAGAAATGAGCAGTTCTTC
TRBV19	-	TRBJ1-4	TRBD1	CASTGTVPSPGSEKLFF	TGTGCCAGTACCGGGACAGTACCTTCCCCCGGGAGTGAAAAACTGTTTTTT
TRBV14	-	TRBJ2-3	-	CASSLLGSTDTQYF	TGTGCCAGCAGCCTACTAGGGAGCACAGATACGCAGTATTTT
TRBV6-1	-	TRBJ2-7	TRBD1	CASRGTGNYEQYF	TGTGCCAGCAGGGGGACAGGCAACTACGAGCAGTACTTC
TRBV2	-	TRBJ2-2	-	CASRQRAMAGELFF	TGTGCCAGCAGACAGCGGGCGATGGCCGGGGAGCTGTTTTTT
TRBV4-1	-	TRBJ1-5	TRBD1	CASSQPEWTGANQPQHF	TGCGCCAGCAGCCAGCCTGAGTGGACAGGGGCCAATCAGCCCCAGCATTTT
TRBV7-6	few	TRBJ2-1	-	CASSSEPSSGSPLGNEQFF	TGTGCCAGCAGCTCGGAACCGAGTAGCGGTTCCCCCTTGGGGAATGAGCAGTTCTTC
TRBV30	-	TRBJ1-3	TRBD1	CAWRNSGGFGNTIYF	TGTGCCTGGAGGAACTCAGGGGGCTTTGGAAACACCATATATTTT
TRBV11-2	-	TRBJ2-1	-	CASSPRGTYNEQFF	TGTGCCAGCAGCCCCCGGGGTACCTACAATGAGCAGTTCTTC
TRBV6-5	-	TRBJ2-7	TRBD1	CASRGQGAVSEQYF	TGTGCCAGCAGAGGACAGGGCGCGGTTAGCGAGCAGTACTTC
TRBV6-1	-	TRBJ2-5	-	CASSYSDRQETQYF	TGTGCCAGCAGTTATTCCGACAGACAAGAGACCCAGTACTTC
TRBV5-1	-	TRBJ1-2	-	CASANEAGFENYGYTF	TGCGCCAGCGCGAACGAAGCCGGGTTCGAAAACTATGGCTACACCTTC
TRBV7-3	-	TRBJ1-1	-	CASSLFPGTEAFF	TGTGCCAGCAGCTTATTCCCGGGTACTGAAGCTTTCTTT
TRBV13	once	TRBJ1-1	-	CASSLASDTEAFF	TGTGCCAGCAGCTTGGCTTCAGACACTGAAGCTTTCTTT
TRBV7-6	-	TRBJ2-1	TRBD2	CASSLGRETYNEQFF	TGTGCCAGCAGCTTAGGGCGGGAGACCTACAATGAGCAGTTCTTC
TRBV27	-	TRBJ1-2	TRBD1	CASSFRRNRGDYGYTF	TGTGCCAGCAGTTTTCGACGGAACAGGGGGGACTATGGCTACACCTTC
TRBV6-6	-	TRBJ2-7	TRBD2	CASSRLAEEHSYEQYF	TGTGCCAGCAGCAGACTAGCGGAGGAACATTCCTACGAGCAGTACTTC
TRBV19	-	TRBJ2-7	-	CASSTSRGREQYF	TGTGCCAGTAGTACTTCCAGGGGACGCGAGCAGTACTTC
TRBV11-2	-	TRBJ1-1	-	CASSYSTDMNTEAFF	TGTGCCAGCAGCTACTCGACTGATATGAACACTGAAGCTTTCTTT
TRBV7-6	-	TRBJ2-1	TRBD2	CASSLRVGLAGLYNEQFF	TGTGCCAGCAGCTTACGGGTGGGGCTAGCGGGCCTTTACAATGAGCAGTTCTTC
TRBV9	-	TRBJ1-2	-	CASSVLGQVNYGYTF	TGTGCCAGCAGCGTACTGGGACAAGTTAACTATGGCTACACCTTC
TRBV4-1	-	TRBJ2-1	-	CASSQEGRSSYNEQFF	TGCGCCAGCAGCCAAGAAGGGAGAAGCTCCTACAATGAGCAGTTCTTC
TRBV27	-	TRBJ2-2	-	CASSLRSQGLGELFF	TGTGCCAGCAGTCTCCGAAGCCAGGGCCTCGGGGAGCTGTTTTTT
TRBV4-2	-	TRBJ2-1	TRBD2	CASSQGQRGSYNEQFF	TGTGCCAGCAGCCAGGGGCAGCGGGGCTCCTACAATGAGCAGTTCTTC